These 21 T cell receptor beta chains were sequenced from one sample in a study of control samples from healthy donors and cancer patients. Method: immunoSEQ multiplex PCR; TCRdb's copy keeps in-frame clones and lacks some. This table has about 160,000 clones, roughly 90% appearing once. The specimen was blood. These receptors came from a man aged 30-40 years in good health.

In nucleotides, the CDR3 is TGTGCCAGCAGCCCTCGGGGGATTTACTACGAGCAGTACTTC. Translation gives CASSPRGIYYEQYF. The J gene is TRBJ2-7, the V gene TRBV3-1 (or the pseudogene TRBV3-2); D may be TRBD2 (6 bases). Germline V gene sequence: CDR1 LGHDT, CDR2 YNNKEL (reference sequence). This CDR3 is 14 amino acids long. Trimming left V 4 bases short and J 3 bases short, with 13 bases between.

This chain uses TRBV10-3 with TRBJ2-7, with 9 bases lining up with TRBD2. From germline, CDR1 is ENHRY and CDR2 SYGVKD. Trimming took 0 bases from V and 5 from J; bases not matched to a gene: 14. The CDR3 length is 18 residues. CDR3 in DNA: TGTGCCATCAGTGAGTCGATGGAGGCGGGAGGGCCCCTCCACGAGCAGTACTTC. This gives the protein CAISESMEAGGPLHEQYF.

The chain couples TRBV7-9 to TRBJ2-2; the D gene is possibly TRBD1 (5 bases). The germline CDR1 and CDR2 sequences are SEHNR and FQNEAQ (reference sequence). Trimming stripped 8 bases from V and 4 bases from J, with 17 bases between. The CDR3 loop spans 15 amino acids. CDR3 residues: CASRDQQVFTGELFF. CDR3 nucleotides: TGTGCCAGCCGAGACCAACAGGTTTTCACCGGGGAGCTGTTTTTT.

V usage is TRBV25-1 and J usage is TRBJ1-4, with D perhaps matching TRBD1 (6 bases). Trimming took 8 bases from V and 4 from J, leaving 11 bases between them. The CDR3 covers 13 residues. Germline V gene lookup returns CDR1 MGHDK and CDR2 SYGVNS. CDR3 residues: CASSGQLNEKLFF. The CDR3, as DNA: TGTGCCAGCTCCGGACAGCTTAATGAAAAACTGTTTTTT.

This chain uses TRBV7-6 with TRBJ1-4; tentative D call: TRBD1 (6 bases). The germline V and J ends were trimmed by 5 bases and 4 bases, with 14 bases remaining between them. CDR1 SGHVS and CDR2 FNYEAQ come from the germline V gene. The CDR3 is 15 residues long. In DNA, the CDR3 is TGTGCCAGCAGCGCCACAGGGCCCTTTAATGAAAAACTGTTTTTT. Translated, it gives CASSATGPFNEKLFF.

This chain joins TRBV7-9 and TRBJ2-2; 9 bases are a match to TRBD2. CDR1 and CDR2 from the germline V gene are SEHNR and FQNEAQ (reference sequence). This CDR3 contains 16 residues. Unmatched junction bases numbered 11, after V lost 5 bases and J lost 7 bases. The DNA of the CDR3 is TGTGCCAGCAGCCCTTCTGCGGGAGGGCCGGGCGGGGAGCTGTTTTTT. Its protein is CASSPSAGGPGGELFF. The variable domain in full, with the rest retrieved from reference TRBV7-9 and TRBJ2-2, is DTGVSQNPRHKITKRGQNVTFRCDPISEHNRLYWYRQTLGQGPEFLTYFQNEAQLEKSRLLSDRFSAERPKGSFSTLEIQRTEQGDSAMYLCASSPSAGGPGGELFFGEGSRLTVL.

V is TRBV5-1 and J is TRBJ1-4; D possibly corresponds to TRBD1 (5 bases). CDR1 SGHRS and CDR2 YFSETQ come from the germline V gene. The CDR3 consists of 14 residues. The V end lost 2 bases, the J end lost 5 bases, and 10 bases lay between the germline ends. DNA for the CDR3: TGCGCCAGCAGCTTATGGCGGGGCAATGAAAAACTGTTTTTT. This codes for CASSLWRGNEKLFF.

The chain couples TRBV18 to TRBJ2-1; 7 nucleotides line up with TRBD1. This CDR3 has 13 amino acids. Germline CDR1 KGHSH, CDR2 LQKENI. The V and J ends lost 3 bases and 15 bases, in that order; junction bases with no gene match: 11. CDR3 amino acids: CASSPSGQAFWFF. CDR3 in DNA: TGTGCCAGCTCACCTTCCGGACAGGCCTTTTGGTTCTTC.

The CDR3 sequence is CASSEIMYEQYF. CDR3 sequence (DNA): TGTGCCAGCAGTGAAATAATGTACGAGCAGTACTTC. The genes are TRBV6-1 and TRBJ2-7; D is unresolved. CDR1 and CDR2 (germline): MNHNS, SASEGT. V lost 2 bases to trimming and J lost 4 bases, with 6 bases between them. This CDR3 has 12 amino acids.

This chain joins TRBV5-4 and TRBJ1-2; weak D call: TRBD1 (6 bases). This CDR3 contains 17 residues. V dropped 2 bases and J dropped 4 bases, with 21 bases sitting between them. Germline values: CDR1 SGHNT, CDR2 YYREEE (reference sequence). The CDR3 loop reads CASSFVPGQVPAYGYTF. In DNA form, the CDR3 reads TGTGCCAGCAGCTTCGTACCGGGACAAGTACCGGCCTATGGCTACACCTTC.

CDR3 nucleotides: TGTGCCAGTACAAGCGGGACAGGGTACAATCAGCCCCAGCATTTT. The encoded protein is CASTSGTGYNQPQHF. The rearrangement joins TRBV19 to TRBJ1-5; 9 bases are a match to TRBD1. The germline gives CDR1 LNHDA, CDR2 SQIVND (reference sequence). CDR3 length: 15 amino acids. The junction had 7 bases not matched to a gene; V was cut back by 7 bases and J by 3 bases.

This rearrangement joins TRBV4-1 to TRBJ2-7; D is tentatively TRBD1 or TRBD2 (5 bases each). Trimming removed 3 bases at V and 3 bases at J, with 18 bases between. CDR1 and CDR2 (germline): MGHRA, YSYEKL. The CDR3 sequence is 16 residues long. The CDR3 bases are TGCGCCAGCAGCCACAGTTCCGGGACCGACTACTACGAGCAGTACTTC. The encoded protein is CASSHSSGTDYYEQYF.

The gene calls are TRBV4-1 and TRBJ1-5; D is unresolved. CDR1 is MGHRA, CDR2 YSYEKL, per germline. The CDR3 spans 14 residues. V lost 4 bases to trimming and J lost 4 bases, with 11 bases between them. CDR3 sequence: CASSPGPFNQPQHF. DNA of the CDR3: TGCGCCAGCAGCCCGGGTCCCTTTAATCAGCCCCAGCATTTT.

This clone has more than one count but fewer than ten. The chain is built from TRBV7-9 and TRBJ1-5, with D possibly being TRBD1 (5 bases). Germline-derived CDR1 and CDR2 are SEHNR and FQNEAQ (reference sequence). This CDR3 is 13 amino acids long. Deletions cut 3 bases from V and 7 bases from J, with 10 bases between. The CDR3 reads CASSFSGEQPQHF. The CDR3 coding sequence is TGTGCCAGCAGCTTCTCGGGGGAGCAGCCCCAGCATTTT.

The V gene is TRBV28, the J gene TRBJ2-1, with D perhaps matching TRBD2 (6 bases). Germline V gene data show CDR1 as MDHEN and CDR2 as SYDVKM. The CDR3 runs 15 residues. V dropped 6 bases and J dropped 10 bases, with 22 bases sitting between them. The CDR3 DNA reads TGTGCCAGCAGCCGGGACGGACGACCTAGCGTAGAGCAGTTCTTC. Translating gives CASSRDGRPSVEQFF.

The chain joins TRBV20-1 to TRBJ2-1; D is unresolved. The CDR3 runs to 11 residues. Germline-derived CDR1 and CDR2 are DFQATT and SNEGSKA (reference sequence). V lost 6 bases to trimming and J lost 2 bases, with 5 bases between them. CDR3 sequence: CSASPYNEQFF. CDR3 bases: TGCAGTGCCTCCCCCTACAATGAGCAGTTCTTC.

CDR3 sequence: CASSSPAGGINEQFF. The CDR3 DNA reads as TGTGCCAGCAGCTCCCCCGCGGGAGGGATAAATGAGCAGTTCTTC. The gene calls are TRBV5-4 and TRBJ2-1; TRBD2 matches at 9 bases. The CDR3 loop spans 15 amino acids. Trimming removed 3 bases from V and 7 bases from J; junction bases left unmatched: 8. CDR1 and CDR2 (germline): SGHNT, YYREEE (reference sequence).

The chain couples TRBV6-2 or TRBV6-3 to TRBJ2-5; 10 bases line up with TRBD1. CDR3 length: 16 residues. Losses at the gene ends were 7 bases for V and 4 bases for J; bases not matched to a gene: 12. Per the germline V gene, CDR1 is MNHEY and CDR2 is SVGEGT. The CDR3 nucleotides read TGTGCCAGCATCCCGGAGACAGGGGGCGAAGGAGAGACCCAGTACTTC. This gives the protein CASIPETGGEGETQYF.

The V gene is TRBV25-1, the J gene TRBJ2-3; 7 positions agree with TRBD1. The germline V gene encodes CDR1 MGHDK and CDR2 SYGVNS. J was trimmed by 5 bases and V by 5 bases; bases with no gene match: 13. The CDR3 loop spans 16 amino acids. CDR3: CASSPTQGLIGDTQYF. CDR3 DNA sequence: TGTGCCAGCAGTCCTACACAGGGGCTAATAGGAGATACGCAGTATTTT.

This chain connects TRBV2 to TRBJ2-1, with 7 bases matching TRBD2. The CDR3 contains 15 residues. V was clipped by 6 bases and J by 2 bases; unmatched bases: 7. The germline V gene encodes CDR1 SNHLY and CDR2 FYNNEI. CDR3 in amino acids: CASRRNGGTYNEQFF. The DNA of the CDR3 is TGTGCCAGCAGACGGAACGGGGGGACCTACAATGAGCAGTTCTTC. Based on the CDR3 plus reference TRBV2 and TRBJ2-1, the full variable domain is EPEVTQTPSHQVTQMGQEVILRCVPISNHLYFYWYRQILGQKVEFLVSFYNNEISEKSEIFDDQFSVERPDGSNFTLKIRSTKLEDSAMYFCASRRNGGTYNEQFFGPGTRLTVL.

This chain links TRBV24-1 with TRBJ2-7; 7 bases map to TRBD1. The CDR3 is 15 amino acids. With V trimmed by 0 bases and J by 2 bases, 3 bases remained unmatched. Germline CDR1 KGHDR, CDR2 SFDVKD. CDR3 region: CATSDLGTVPYEQYF. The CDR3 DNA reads TGTGCCACCAGTGATTTGGGGACAGTCCCCTACGAGCAGTACTTC.